A selection of T cell receptor beta chains follows, all from one sample in a study of PD-1 blockade in classical Hodgkin lymphoma. Some clones are missing from TCRdb's copy, which holds only in-frame ones; the method was immunoSEQ multiplex PCR. Altogether about 20,000 clones are present, roughly 72% being singletons, with the ten largest covering approximately 42%. The sequences come from peripheral blood mononuclear cells (PBMCs), collected before the fourth cycle of nivolumab. The receptors stem from a human donor with classical Hodgkin lymphoma. CDR3s include the opening cysteine and the closing phenylalanine or tryptophan. D genes are given only for firm matches. Only part of the rows carry a size: once, few, many, or a class if the clone is expanded.

clone size: -
J gene: TRBJ1-3
V gene: TRBV4-3
D gene: -
CDR3 protein: CASSQDQEGSGNTIYF
CDR3 DNA: TGCGCCAGCAGCCAAGATCAGGAGGGATCAGGAAACACCATATATTTT

clone size: -
J gene: TRBJ2-3
V gene: TRBV18
D gene: -
CDR3 protein: CASSPRDTDTQYF
CDR3 DNA: TGTGCCAGCTCACCTCGGGACACAGATACGCAGTATTTT

clone size: once
J gene: TRBJ2-2
V gene: TRBV6-5
D gene: -
CDR3 protein: CASGRGITGELFF
CDR3 DNA: TGTGCCAGCGGAAGGGGTATCACCGGGGAGCTGTTTTTT

clone size: once
J gene: TRBJ2-7
V gene: TRBV19
D gene: TRBD1
CDR3 protein: CASSPTGTGLDEQYF
CDR3 DNA: TGTGCCAGTAGTCCCACCGGGACAGGGCTCGACGAGCAGTACTTC

clone size: -
J gene: TRBJ1-5
V gene: TRBV10-3
D gene: -
CDR3 protein: CAISDTNQPQHF
CDR3 DNA: TGTGCCATCAGCGACACAAATCAGCCCCAGCATTTT

clone size: few
J gene: TRBJ2-2
V gene: TRBV7-9
D gene: -
CDR3 protein: CASSLERANTGELFF
CDR3 DNA: TGTGCCAGCAGCTTAGAGCGGGCGAACACCGGGGAGCTGTTTTTT

clone size: -
J gene: TRBJ2-7
V gene: TRBV7-2
D gene: -
CDR3 protein: CASSLVNGGYEQYF
CDR3 DNA: TGTGCCAGCAGCTTAGTTAACGGCGGCTACGAGCAGTACTTC

clone size: -
J gene: TRBJ1-5
V gene: TRBV21-1
D gene: -
CDR3 protein: CASSKSSGTGTYQPQHF
CDR3 DNA: TGTGCCAGCAGCAAATCCTCGGGGACAGGAACATACCAGCCCCAGCATTTT

clone size: -
J gene: TRBJ2-2
V gene: TRBV29-1
D gene: -
CDR3 protein: CSVEPGTGGELFF
CDR3 DNA: TGCAGTGTTGAGCCAGGGACCGGCGGGGAGCTGTTTTTT

clone size: medium-sized
J gene: TRBJ1-2
V gene: TRBV6-1
D gene: TRBD1
CDR3 protein: CASSLGQGPTYGYTF
CDR3 DNA: TGTGCCAGCAGCCTGGGACAGGGACCCACCTATGGCTACACCTTC

clone size: -
J gene: TRBJ2-7
V gene: TRBV6-4
D gene: -
CDR3 protein: CATPASYEQYF
CDR3 DNA: TGTGCCACTCCGGCCTCCTACGAGCAGTACTTC

clone size: -
J gene: TRBJ1-2
V gene: TRBV6-1
D gene: -
CDR3 protein: CASRTGGAAFSGYTF
CDR3 DNA: TGTGCCAGCAGAACTGGTGGGGCAGCTTTCTCGGGCTACACCTTC

clone size: -
J gene: TRBJ1-5
V gene: TRBV7-9
D gene: TRBD1
CDR3 protein: CASSTGGSQPQHF
CDR3 DNA: TGTGCCAGCAGTACAGGGGGCTCTCAGCCCCAGCATTTT

clone size: -
J gene: TRBJ1-4
V gene: TRBV9
D gene: TRBD1
CDR3 protein: CASSPGGSNEKLFF
CDR3 DNA: TGTGCCAGCAGCCCAGGGGGCTCTAATGAAAAACTGTTTTTT

clone size: -
J gene: TRBJ2-4
V gene: TRBV30
D gene: -
CDR3 protein: CAWSPSWTPEDPYF
CDR3 DNA: TGTGCCTGGAGTCCATCCTGGACACCGGAGGACCCGTACTTC

clone size: -
J gene: TRBJ2-5
V gene: TRBV19
D gene: -
CDR3 protein: CASSNPTYPDPGNQETQYF
CDR3 DNA: TGTGCCAGTAGTAATCCCACTTATCCCGACCCGGGGAACCAAGAGACCCAGTACTTC

clone size: few
J gene: TRBJ1-2
V gene: TRBV7-2
D gene: -
CDR3 protein: CASSLQQANYGYTF
CDR3 DNA: TGTGCCAGCAGCTTACAACAAGCTAACTATGGCTACACCTTC

clone size: -
J gene: TRBJ1-5
V gene: TRBV16
D gene: -
CDR3 protein: CASSPEGVNQPQHF
CDR3 DNA: TGTGCCAGCAGCCCGGAGGGGGTCAATCAGCCCCAGCATTTT

clone size: few
J gene: TRBJ2-3
V gene: TRBV19
D gene: TRBD2
CDR3 protein: CASSPSGRIKTDTQYF
CDR3 DNA: TGTGCCAGTAGTCCGAGCGGGAGGATAAAAACAGATACGCAGTATTTT

clone size: -
J gene: TRBJ1-1
V gene: TRBV2
D gene: TRBD1
CDR3 protein: CASSRGQGGRWAFF
CDR3 DNA: TGTGCCAGCAGTCGGGGACAGGGAGGACGGTGGGCTTTCTTT

clone size: -
J gene: TRBJ1-2
V gene: TRBV27
D gene: -
CDR3 protein: CASSLNGGDYGYTF
CDR3 DNA: TGTGCCAGCAGTTTAAACGGGGGTGACTATGGCTACACCTTC

clone size: -
J gene: TRBJ1-1
V gene: TRBV9
D gene: -
CDR3 protein: CASSVSLQAASEAFF
CDR3 DNA: TGTGCCAGCAGCGTAAGTTTACAGGCCGCCTCTGAAGCTTTCTTT

clone size: few
J gene: TRBJ1-2
V gene: TRBV6-6
D gene: -
CDR3 protein: CASSRSADYGYTF
CDR3 DNA: TGTGCCTCGTCGAGGTCGGCGGACTATGGCTACACCTTC

clone size: -
J gene: TRBJ2-7
V gene: TRBV30
D gene: -
CDR3 protein: CALEGGSPYEQYF
CDR3 DNA: TGTGCCTTGGAGGGGGGGAGCCCTTACGAGCAGTACTTC

clone size: -
J gene: TRBJ2-7
V gene: TRBV6-5
D gene: -
CDR3 protein: CASKGSYEQYF
CDR3 DNA: TGTGCCAGCAAAGGGTCCTACGAGCAGTACTTC

clone size: -
J gene: TRBJ2-7
V gene: TRBV29-1
D gene: -
CDR3 protein: CSVEMETVQYF
CDR3 DNA: TGCAGCGTTGAAATGGAGACAGTGCAGTACTTC

clone size: -
J gene: TRBJ2-1
V gene: TRBV7-9
D gene: TRBD2
CDR3 protein: CASSPGLATYNEQFF
CDR3 DNA: TGTGCCAGCAGCCCCGGACTAGCAACCTACAATGAGCAGTTCTTC

clone size: -
J gene: TRBJ1-1
V gene: TRBV11-3
D gene: TRBD1
CDR3 protein: CASSLSRGHWTEAFF
CDR3 DNA: TGTGCCAGCAGCTTATCCAGGGGGCATTGGACTGAAGCTTTCTTT

clone size: -
J gene: TRBJ1-2
V gene: TRBV30
D gene: -
CDR3 protein: CAWTAGSGYTF
CDR3 DNA: TGTGCCTGGACCGCGGGGTCGGGCTACACCTTC

clone size: once
J gene: TRBJ1-4
V gene: TRBV13
D gene: -
CDR3 protein: CASSRVRGEKLFF
CDR3 DNA: TGTGCCAGCAGCCGCGTCCGGGGTGAAAAACTGTTTTTT

clone size: -
J gene: TRBJ2-5
V gene: TRBV4-1
D gene: -
CDR3 protein: CASSQEWPAVETQYF
CDR3 DNA: TGCGCCAGCAGCCAAGAGTGGCCCGCTGTGGAGACCCAGTACTTC

clone size: -
J gene: TRBJ1-5
V gene: TRBV6-1
D gene: -
CDR3 protein: CASSGATRGDQHF
CDR3 DNA: TGTGCCAGCAGTGGGGCTACACGGGGCGATCAGCATTTT

clone size: -
J gene: TRBJ1-2
V gene: TRBV6-9
D gene: -
CDR3 protein: CASILNPTDGYTF
CDR3 DNA: TGTGCCAGCATTCTTAACCCTACGGACGGCTACACCTTC

clone size: -
J gene: TRBJ1-1
V gene: TRBV25-1
D gene: -
CDR3 protein: CASSADAIRAEAFF
CDR3 DNA: TGTGCCAGCAGTGCCGACGCTATAAGGGCTGAAGCTTTCTTT

clone size: medium-sized
J gene: TRBJ2-2
V gene: TRBV4-1
D gene: -
CDR3 protein: CASSQVADRLDGELFF
CDR3 DNA: TGCGCCAGCAGCCAAGTAGCCGACAGGTTGGACGGGGAGCTGTTTTTT

clone size: few
J gene: TRBJ1-1
V gene: TRBV7-9
D gene: -
CDR3 protein: CASSWEGTEAFF
CDR3 DNA: TGTGCCAGCAGCTGGGAGGGCACTGAAGCTTTCTTT

clone size: -
J gene: TRBJ1-3
V gene: TRBV4-1
D gene: -
CDR3 protein: CASSQSSSAGDGNTIYF
CDR3 DNA: TGCGCCAGCAGCCAATCATCGTCCGCGGGGGACGGAAACACCATATATTTT

clone size: once
J gene: TRBJ1-1
V gene: TRBV7-9
D gene: -
CDR3 protein: CASSLTTEAFF
CDR3 DNA: TGTGCCAGCAGCTTAACGACTGAAGCTTTCTTT

clone size: few
J gene: TRBJ2-2
V gene: TRBV5-1
D gene: -
CDR3 protein: CASSFSGATGELFF
CDR3 DNA: TGCGCCAGCAGCTTTTCCGGGGCCACCGGGGAGCTGTTTTTT

clone size: -
J gene: TRBJ1-1
V gene: TRBV19
D gene: -
CDR3 protein: CASSIEVRVNTEAFF
CDR3 DNA: TGTGCCAGTAGTATAGAAGTTCGGGTGAACACTGAAGCTTTCTTT

clone size: -
J gene: TRBJ2-1
V gene: TRBV27
D gene: TRBD2
CDR3 protein: CASSSLAGDWEQFF
CDR3 DNA: TGTGCCAGCAGTTCTCTAGCGGGAGACTGGGAGCAGTTCTTC

clone size: -
J gene: TRBJ2-7
V gene: TRBV5-1
D gene: TRBD1
CDR3 protein: CASSLGGTPYEQYF
CDR3 DNA: TGCGCCAGCAGCTTAGGGGGCACTCCATACGAGCAGTACTTC

clone size: -
J gene: TRBJ1-5
V gene: TRBV6-5
D gene: TRBD1
CDR3 protein: CASKPGQGSNQPQHF
CDR3 DNA: TGTGCCAGCAAACCGGGACAGGGTAGCAATCAGCCCCAGCATTTT

clone size: few
J gene: TRBJ2-1
V gene: TRBV6-1
D gene: -
CDR3 protein: CASSERKNNEQFF
CDR3 DNA: TGTGCCAGCAGTGAAAGGAAGAACAATGAGCAGTTCTTC

clone size: -
J gene: TRBJ2-7
V gene: TRBV6-6
D gene: -
CDR3 protein: CASSTSQGTYEQYF
CDR3 DNA: TGTGCCAGCAGTACGTCTCAGGGGACCTACGAGCAGTACTTC

clone size: -
J gene: TRBJ2-7
V gene: TRBV19
D gene: -
CDR3 protein: CASSMNGHPYEQYF
CDR3 DNA: TGTGCCAGTAGTATGAACGGACACCCCTACGAGCAGTACTTC

clone size: -
J gene: TRBJ2-1
V gene: TRBV27
D gene: -
CDR3 protein: CASRTLGFDEQFF
CDR3 DNA: TGTGCCAGCAGGACACTAGGATTCGATGAGCAGTTCTTC

clone size: -
J gene: TRBJ2-5
V gene: TRBV5-1
D gene: TRBD1
CDR3 protein: CASRPGQGGEETQYF
CDR3 DNA: TGCGCCAGCAGACCGGGACAGGGAGGGGAAGAGACCCAGTACTTC

clone size: -
J gene: TRBJ1-3
V gene: TRBV20-1
D gene: -
CDR3 protein: CSARDSNERHF
CDR3 DNA: TGCAGTGCTAGAGATTCAAATGAGAGGCATTTT

clone size: few
J gene: TRBJ2-1
V gene: TRBV5-1
D gene: TRBD2
CDR3 protein: CASSSPGLAGGESEQFF
CDR3 DNA: TGCGCCAGCAGCTCACCGGGACTAGCGGGGGGTGAGAGTGAGCAGTTCTTC

clone size: few
J gene: TRBJ1-5
V gene: TRBV9
D gene: TRBD1
CDR3 protein: CASSATGSQPQHF
CDR3 DNA: TGTGCCAGCAGCGCGACAGGGTCTCAGCCCCAGCATTTT

clone size: -
J gene: TRBJ1-1
V gene: TRBV7-2
D gene: TRBD1
CDR3 protein: CASSFRQGLMNTEAFF
CDR3 DNA: TGTGCCAGCAGCTTCCGACAGGGACTCATGAACACTGAAGCTTTCTTT

clone size: few
J gene: TRBJ1-1
V gene: TRBV5-6
D gene: TRBD1
CDR3 protein: CASSNRGLTEAFF
CDR3 DNA: TGTGCCAGCAGCAACAGGGGTCTCACTGAAGCTTTCTTT

clone size: -
J gene: TRBJ1-1
V gene: TRBV6-5
D gene: -
CDR3 protein: CASSPLTDRRKGDFF
CDR3 DNA: TGTGCCAGCAGTCCTTTAACCGACAGGAGGAAGGGAGATTTCTTT

clone size: -
J gene: TRBJ1-2
V gene: TRBV5-1
D gene: -
CDR3 protein: CASSLEQRGYGYTF
CDR3 DNA: TGCGCCAGCAGCTTGGAGCAAAGAGGCTATGGCTACACCTTC

clone size: -
J gene: TRBJ1-1
V gene: TRBV7-3
D gene: TRBD1
CDR3 protein: CASSSMDRGSTEAFF
CDR3 DNA: TGTGCCAGCAGCTCGATGGACAGGGGAAGTACTGAAGCTTTCTTT

clone size: -
J gene: TRBJ2-3
V gene: TRBV6-1
D gene: -
CDR3 protein: CASSPTGITDTQYF
CDR3 DNA: TGTGCCAGCAGCCCGACAGGAATCACAGATACGCAGTATTTT

clone size: medium-sized
J gene: TRBJ2-7
V gene: TRBV7-9
D gene: -
CDR3 protein: CASSRTSSYEQYF
CDR3 DNA: TGTGCCAGCAGCAGGACGTCGTCCTACGAGCAGTACTTC

clone size: -
J gene: TRBJ1-1
V gene: TRBV4-1
D gene: -
CDR3 protein: CASSQESWVEAFF
CDR3 DNA: TGCGCCAGCAGCCAAGAATCGTGGGTTGAAGCTTTCTTT

clone size: -
J gene: TRBJ1-3
V gene: TRBV19
D gene: -
CDR3 protein: CASSAYDSSGNTIYF
CDR3 DNA: TGTGCCAGTAGTGCCTATGACAGCTCTGGAAACACCATATATTTT